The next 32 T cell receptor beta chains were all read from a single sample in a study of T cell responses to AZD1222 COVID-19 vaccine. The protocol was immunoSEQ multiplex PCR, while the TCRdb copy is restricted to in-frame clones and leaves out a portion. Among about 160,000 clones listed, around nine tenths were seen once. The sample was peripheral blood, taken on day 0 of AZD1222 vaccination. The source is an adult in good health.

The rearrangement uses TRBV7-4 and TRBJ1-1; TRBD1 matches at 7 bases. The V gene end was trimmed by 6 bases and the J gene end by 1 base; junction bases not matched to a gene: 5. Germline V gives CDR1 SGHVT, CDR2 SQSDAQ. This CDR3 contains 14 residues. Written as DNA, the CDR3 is TGTGCCAGCAGTCCCGGGACAGAGAACACTGAAGCTTTCTTT. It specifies CASSPGTENTEAFF.

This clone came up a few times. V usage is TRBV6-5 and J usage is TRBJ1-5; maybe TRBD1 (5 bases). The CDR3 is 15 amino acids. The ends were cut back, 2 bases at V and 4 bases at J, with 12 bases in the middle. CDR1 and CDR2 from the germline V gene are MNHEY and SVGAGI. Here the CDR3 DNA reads TGTGCCAGCAGTTACAAGGCTGGGGGGAATCAGCCCCAGCATTTT. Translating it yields CASSYKAGGNQPQHF.

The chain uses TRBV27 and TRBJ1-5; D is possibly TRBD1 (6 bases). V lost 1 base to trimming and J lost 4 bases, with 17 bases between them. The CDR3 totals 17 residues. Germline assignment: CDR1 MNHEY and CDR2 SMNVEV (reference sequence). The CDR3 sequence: CASSLYPLGQINQPQHF. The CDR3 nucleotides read TGTGCCAGCAGTTTATATCCCCTCGGACAGATTAATCAGCCCCAGCATTTT.

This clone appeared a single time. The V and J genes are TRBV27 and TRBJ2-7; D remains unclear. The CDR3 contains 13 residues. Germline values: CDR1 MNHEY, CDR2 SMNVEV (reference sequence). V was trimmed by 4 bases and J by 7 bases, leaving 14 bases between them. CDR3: CASSSSRLREQYF. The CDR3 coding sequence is TGTGCCAGCAGTTCCTCGCGCTTGAGGGAGCAGTACTTC.

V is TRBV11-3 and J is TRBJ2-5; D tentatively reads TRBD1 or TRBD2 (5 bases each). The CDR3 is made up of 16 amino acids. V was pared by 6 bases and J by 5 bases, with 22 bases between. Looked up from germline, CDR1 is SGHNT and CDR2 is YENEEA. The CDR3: CASSQAGTDSFETQYF. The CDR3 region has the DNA TGTGCCAGCAGTCAGGCCGGGACCGATTCCTTTGAGACCCAGTACTTC. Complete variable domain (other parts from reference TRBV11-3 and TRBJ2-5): EAGVVQSPRYKIIEKKQPVAFWCNPISGHNTLYWYLQNLGQGPELLIRYENEEAVDDSQLPKDRFSAERLKGVDSTLKIQPAELGDSAVYLCASSQAGTDSFETQYFGPGTRLLVL.

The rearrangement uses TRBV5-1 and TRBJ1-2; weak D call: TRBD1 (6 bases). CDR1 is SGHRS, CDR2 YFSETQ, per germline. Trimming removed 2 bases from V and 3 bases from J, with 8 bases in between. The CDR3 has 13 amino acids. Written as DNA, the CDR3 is TGCGCCAGCAGCTTACCAGGGGACTATGGCTACACCTTC. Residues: CASSLPGDYGYTF.

CDR3 residues: CALGINRDEQYF. The DNA of the CDR3 is TGTGCCTTGGGCATTAACCGGGACGAGCAGTACTTC. This chain uses TRBV30 with TRBJ2-7; D is ambiguous. Germline CDR1 reads GTSNPN; CDR2 reads SVGIG (reference sequence). V was shortened by 7 bases and J by 5 bases, with 15 bases between the two germline ends. CDR3 length: 12 amino acids. The full variable domain, rest sourced from reference TRBV30 and TRBJ2-7, is SQTIHQWPATLVQPVGSPLSLECTVEGTSNPNLYWYRQAAGRGLQLLFYSVGIGQISSEVPQNLSASRPQDRQFILSSKKLLLSDSGFYLCALGINRDEQYFGPGTRLTVT.

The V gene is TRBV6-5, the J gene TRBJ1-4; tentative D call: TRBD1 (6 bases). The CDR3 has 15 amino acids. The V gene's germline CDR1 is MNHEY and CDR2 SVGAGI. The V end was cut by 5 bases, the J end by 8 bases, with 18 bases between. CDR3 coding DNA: TGTGCCAGCAGTCTAACCGGGACCAGGGGAGAAAAACTGTTTTTT. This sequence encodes CASSLTGTRGEKLFF.

CDR3 sequence: CASSLTNRGQETQYF. CDR3 DNA sequence: TGTGCCAGCAGCTTAACTAACAGGGGGCAGGAGACCCAGTACTTC. The V call is TRBV5-4, the J call TRBJ2-5; 9 bases align to TRBD1. V shed 2 bases and J 5 bases; nucleotides not matched to a gene: 7. This CDR3 region has 15 residues. Per the germline V gene, CDR1 is SGHNT and CDR2 is YYREEE (reference sequence).

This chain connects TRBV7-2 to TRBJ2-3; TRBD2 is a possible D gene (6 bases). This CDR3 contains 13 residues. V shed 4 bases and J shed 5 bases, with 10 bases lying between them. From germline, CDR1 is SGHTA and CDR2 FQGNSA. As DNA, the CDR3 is TGTGCCAGCAGCTCCGGGGGTGGAGATACGCAGTATTTT. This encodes CASSSGGGDTQYF.

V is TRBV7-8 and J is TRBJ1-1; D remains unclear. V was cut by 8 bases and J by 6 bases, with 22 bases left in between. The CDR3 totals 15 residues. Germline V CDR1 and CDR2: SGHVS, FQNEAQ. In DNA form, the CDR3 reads TGTGCCAGCTCCCCCCCCTCGGGCCGCCTGGCTGAAGCTTTCTTT. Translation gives CASSPPSGRLAEAFF.

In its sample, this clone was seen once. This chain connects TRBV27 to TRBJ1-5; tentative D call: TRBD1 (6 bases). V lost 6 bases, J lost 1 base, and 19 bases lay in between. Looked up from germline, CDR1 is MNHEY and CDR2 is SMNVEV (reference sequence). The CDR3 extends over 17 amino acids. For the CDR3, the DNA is TGTGCCAGCAGCTCCCTGCAGGGGTTGGGAAGCAATCAGCCCCAGCATTTT. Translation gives CASSSLQGLGSNQPQHF.

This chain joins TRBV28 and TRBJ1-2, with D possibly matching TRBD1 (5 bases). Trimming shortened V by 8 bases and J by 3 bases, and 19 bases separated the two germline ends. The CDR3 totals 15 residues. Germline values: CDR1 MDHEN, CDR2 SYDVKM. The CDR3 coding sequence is TGTGCCAGCTCGCTTTCAGGGCCCCGCGACTATGGCTACACCTTC. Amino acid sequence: CASSLSGPRDYGYTF.

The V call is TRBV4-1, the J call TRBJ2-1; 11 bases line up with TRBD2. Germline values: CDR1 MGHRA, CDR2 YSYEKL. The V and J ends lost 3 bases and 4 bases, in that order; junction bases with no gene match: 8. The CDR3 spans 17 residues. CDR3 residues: CASSQHSGRGLYNEQFF. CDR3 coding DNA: TGCGCCAGCAGCCAGCATAGCGGGAGGGGTCTGTACAATGAGCAGTTCTTC.

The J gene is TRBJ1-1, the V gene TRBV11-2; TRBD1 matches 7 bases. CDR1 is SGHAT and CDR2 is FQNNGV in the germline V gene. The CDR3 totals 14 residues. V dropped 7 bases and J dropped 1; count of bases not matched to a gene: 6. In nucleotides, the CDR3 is TGTGCCAGCACCAGGACAGGCGGGAACACTGAAGCTTTCTTT. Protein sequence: CASTRTGGNTEAFF.

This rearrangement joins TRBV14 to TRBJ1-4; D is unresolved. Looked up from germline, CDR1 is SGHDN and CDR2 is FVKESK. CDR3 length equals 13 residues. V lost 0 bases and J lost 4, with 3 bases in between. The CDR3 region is CASSQDLNEKLFF. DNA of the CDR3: TGTGCCAGCAGCCAAGACCTTAATGAAAAACTGTTTTTT.

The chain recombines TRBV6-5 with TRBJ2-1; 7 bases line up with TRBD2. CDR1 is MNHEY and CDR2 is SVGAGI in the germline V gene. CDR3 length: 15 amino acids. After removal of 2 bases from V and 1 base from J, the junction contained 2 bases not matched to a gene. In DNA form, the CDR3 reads TGTGCCAGCAGTTACACGGGGGGTTCCTACAATGAGCAGTTCTTC. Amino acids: CASSYTGGSYNEQFF.

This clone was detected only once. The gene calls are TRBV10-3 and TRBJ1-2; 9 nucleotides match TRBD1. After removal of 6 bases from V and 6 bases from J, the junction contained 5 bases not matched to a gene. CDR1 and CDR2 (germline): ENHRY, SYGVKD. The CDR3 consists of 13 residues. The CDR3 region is CAISPDRGDGYTF. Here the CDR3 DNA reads TGTGCCATCAGCCCGGACAGGGGTGATGGCTACACCTTC.

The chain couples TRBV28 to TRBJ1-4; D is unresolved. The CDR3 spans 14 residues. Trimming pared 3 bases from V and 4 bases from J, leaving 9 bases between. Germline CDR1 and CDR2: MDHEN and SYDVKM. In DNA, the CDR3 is TGTGCCAGCAGTTTGGGTTATCTTAATGAAAAACTGTTTTTT. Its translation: CASSLGYLNEKLFF.

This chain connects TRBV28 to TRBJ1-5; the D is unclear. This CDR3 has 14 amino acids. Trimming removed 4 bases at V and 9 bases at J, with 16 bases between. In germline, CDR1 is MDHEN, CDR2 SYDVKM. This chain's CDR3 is CASSSPSGSRPQHF. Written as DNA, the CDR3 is TGTGCCAGCAGTTCCCCTTCAGGCTCTCGGCCCCAGCATTTT.

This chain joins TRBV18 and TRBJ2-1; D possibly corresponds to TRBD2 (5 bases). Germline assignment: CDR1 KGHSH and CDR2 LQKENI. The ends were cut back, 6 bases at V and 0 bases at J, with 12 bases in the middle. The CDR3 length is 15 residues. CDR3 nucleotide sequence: TGTGCCAGCTCCCCGGGGAGAAGCTCCTACAATGAGCAGTTCTTC. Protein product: CASSPGRSSYNEQFF.

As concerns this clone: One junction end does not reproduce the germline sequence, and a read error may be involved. CDR3 DNA: TGTGCCAGCAGTGATAAGCCCTCGGGCGGGAGGGCCTCCCACGAGCAGTACTTC. Translation: CASSDKPSGGRASHEQYF. V gene TRBV2 combines with J gene TRBJ2-7; TRBD2 matches 9 bases. From germline, CDR1 is SNHLY and CDR2 FYNNEI. The CDR3 is made up of 18 amino acids.

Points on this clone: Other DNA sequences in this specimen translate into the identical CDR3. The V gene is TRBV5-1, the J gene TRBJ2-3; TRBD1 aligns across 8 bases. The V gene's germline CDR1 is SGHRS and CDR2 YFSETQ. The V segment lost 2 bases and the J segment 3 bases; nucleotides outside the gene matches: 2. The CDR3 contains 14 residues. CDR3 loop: CASSFGQGTDTQYF. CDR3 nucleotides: TGCGCCAGCAGCTTTGGACAGGGAACAGATACGCAGTATTTT.

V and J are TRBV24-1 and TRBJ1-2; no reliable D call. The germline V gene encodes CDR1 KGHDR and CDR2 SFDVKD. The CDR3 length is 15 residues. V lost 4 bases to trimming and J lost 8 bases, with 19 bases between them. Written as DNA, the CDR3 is TGTGCCACCAGTGACTCCCGGGCAGGACCTAGAGGCTACACCTTC. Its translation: CATSDSRAGPRGYTF.

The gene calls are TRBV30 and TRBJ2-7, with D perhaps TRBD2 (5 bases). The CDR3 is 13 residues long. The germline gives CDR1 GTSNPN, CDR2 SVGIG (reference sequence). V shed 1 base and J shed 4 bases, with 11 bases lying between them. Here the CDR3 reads CAWSGGVAYEQYF. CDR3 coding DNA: TGTGCCTGGAGTGGGGGTGTAGCGTACGAGCAGTACTTC.

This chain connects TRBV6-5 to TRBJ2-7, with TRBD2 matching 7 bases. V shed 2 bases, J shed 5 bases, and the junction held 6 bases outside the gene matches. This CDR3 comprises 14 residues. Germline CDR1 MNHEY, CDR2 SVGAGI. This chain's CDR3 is CASSYGGRLDEQYF. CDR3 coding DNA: TGTGCCAGCAGTTACGGCGGGAGACTCGACGAGCAGTACTTC.

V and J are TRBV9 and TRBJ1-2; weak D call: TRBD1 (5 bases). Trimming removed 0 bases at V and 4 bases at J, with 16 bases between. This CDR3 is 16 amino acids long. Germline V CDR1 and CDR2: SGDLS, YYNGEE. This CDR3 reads CASSVDAGTVIYGYTF. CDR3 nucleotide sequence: TGTGCCAGCAGCGTAGATGCAGGGACGGTGATCTATGGCTACACCTTC.

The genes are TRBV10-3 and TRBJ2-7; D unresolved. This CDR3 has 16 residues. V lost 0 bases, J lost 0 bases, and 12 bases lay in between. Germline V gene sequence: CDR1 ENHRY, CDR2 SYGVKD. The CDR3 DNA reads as TGTGCCATCAGTGAGTCCGACTCTACGTTCTCCTACGAGCAGTACTTC. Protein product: CAISESDSTFSYEQYF.

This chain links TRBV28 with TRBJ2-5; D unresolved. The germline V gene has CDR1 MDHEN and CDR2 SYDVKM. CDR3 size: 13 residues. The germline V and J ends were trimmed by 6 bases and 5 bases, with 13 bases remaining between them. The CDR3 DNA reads TGTGCCAGCAGCAAACAGCTGCGGGAGACCCAGTACTTC. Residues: CASSKQLRETQYF.

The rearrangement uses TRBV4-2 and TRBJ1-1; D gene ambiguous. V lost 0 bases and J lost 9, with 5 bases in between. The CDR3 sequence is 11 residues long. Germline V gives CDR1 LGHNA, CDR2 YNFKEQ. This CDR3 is CASSQDLQAFF. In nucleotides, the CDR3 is TGTGCCAGCAGCCAAGATCTCCAAGCTTTCTTT.

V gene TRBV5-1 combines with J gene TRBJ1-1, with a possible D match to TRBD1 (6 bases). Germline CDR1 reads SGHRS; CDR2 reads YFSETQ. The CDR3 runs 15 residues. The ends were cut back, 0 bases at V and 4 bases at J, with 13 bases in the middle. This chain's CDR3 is CASSLGKGGGTEAFF. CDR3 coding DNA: TGCGCCAGCAGCTTGGGAAAGGGAGGGGGCACTGAAGCTTTCTTT. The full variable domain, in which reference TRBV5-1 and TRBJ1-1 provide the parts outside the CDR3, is KAGVTQTPRYLIKTRGQQVTLSCSPISGHRSVSWYQQTPGQGLQFLFEYFSETQRNKGNFPGRFSGRQFSNSRSEMNVSTLELGDSALYLCASSLGKGGGTEAFFGQGTRLTVV.

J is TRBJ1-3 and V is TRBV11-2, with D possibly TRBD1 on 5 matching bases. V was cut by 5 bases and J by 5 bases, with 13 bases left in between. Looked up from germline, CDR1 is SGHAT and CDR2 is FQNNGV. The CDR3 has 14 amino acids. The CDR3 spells CASSVRDGRNTIYF. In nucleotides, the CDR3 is TGTGCCAGCAGCGTACGGGACGGCCGAAACACCATATATTTT.